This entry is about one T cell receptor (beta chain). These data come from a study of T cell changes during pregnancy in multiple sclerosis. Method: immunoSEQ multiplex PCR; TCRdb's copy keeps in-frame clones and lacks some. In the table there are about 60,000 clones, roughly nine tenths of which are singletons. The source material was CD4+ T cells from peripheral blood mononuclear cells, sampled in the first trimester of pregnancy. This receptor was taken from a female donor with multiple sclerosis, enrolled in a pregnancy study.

The CDR3 here is CAWQTGNANQPQHF. The DNA for the CDR3 is TGTGCCTGGCAAACGGGGAATGCCAATCAGCCCCAGCATTTT. The chain recombines TRBV30 with TRBJ1-5; the D is unclear. Per germline, CDR1 GTSNPN and CDR2 SVGIG (reference sequence). The V and J ends lost 5 bases and 3 bases respectively, with 14 bases between them. This CDR3 contains 14 residues.